Each of the 23 T cell receptor beta chains below was sequenced from the same sample in a study of CD8+CD57+ T cells in acquired aplastic anemia. Genomic DNA, serving as template, underwent TCR beta VDJ and CDR3 profiling. TCRdb ran MiXCR on the reads and lists one entry per CDR3 protein. The table shows some 140,000 distinct CDR3 sequences, with about 50% occurring only once. Patients chosen for sequencing had shown CD8+CD57+ cell expansion by flow cytometry. The sequenced sample was sorted CD4+, CD8+, or CD8+CD57+ T cells (not recorded which) from PBMCs. The receptors shown here come from a human donor with aplastic anemia.

At least ten counts were recorded for this clonotype. The chain employs TRBV19 and TRBJ2-2, with D perhaps matching TRBD1 or TRBD2 (5 bases each). CDR1 and CDR2 from the germline V gene are LNHDA and SQIVND (reference sequence). The V and J ends lost 2 bases and 3 bases respectively, with 10 bases between them. CDR3 size: 15 residues. CDR3 sequence reads: CASSISQGHTGELFF. DNA for the CDR3: TGTGCCAGTAGTATATCTCAGGGACACACCGGGGAGCTGTTTTTT.

Only one count was recorded for this clonotype. CDR3 in DNA: TGTGCCAGCAGCGTTCGTGGCACACCGGGCGAGGAGTACAATGAGCAGTTCTTC. Translation gives CASSVRGTPGEEYNEQFF. This chain uses TRBV12-3 or TRBV12-4 with TRBJ2-1; D is uncertain. The CDR3 runs to 18 residues. The V end was cut by 6 bases, the J end by 4 bases, with 25 bases between.

This rearrangement joins TRBV29-1 to TRBJ2-6; D ambiguous. V lost 8 bases to trimming and J lost 0 bases, with 5 bases between them. CDR1 is SQVTM, CDR2 ANQGSEA, per germline. The CDR3 has 12 amino acids. CDR3 sequence reads: CSISSGANVLTF. The CDR3 bases are TGCAGCATAAGCTCTGGGGCCAACGTCCTGACTTTC.

This clonotype showed up many times. The gene calls are TRBV6-4 and TRBJ2-1; TRBD2 is a possible D gene (6 bases). The CDR3 runs 14 residues. Germline CDR1 reads MRHNA; CDR2 reads SNTAGT. Trimming cost V 4 bases and J 1 base, with 8 bases left between them. The CDR3 loop is CASSASESYNEQFF. CDR3 DNA: TGTGCCAGCAGTGCTAGCGAATCCTACAATGAGCAGTTCTTC.

This clonotype was seen just once. The chain has TRBV29-1 and TRBJ2-3, with 12 bases identical to TRBD2. After removal of 7 bases from V and 5 bases from J, the junction contained 7 bases not matched to a gene. CDR1 and CDR2 from the germline V gene are SQVTM and ANQGSEA. There are 14 residues in the CDR3. CDR3 nucleotide sequence: TGCAGCGGATTACTAGCGGGGGGTCAAGATACGCAGTATTTT. Protein sequence: CSGLLAGGQDTQYF.

A few counts support this clonotype. This rearrangement joins TRBV15 to TRBJ2-1, with 11 bases aligning to TRBD2. Germline CDR1 is LNHNV and CDR2 is YYDKDF (reference sequence). V lost 4 bases and J lost 5; bases outside the gene matches: 4. This CDR3 contains 15 residues. The CDR3 region is CATSIGTSGNNEQFF. CDR3 coding DNA: TGTGCCACCAGCATTGGGACTAGCGGCAACAATGAGCAGTTCTTC. Full variable domain (missing parts from reference TRBV15 and TRBJ2-1): DAMVIQNPRYQVTQFGKPVTLSCSQTLNHNVMYWYQQKSSQAPKLLFHYYDKDFNNEADTPDNFQSRRPNTSFCFLDIRSPGLGDTAMYLCATSIGTSGNNEQFFGPGTRLTVL.

Details on this clonotype: Just one base apart from a much larger clone, this may be a read error. V is TRBV2 and J is TRBJ2-7; D tentatively reads TRBD1 or TRBD2 (5 bases each). Per germline, CDR1 SNHLY and CDR2 FYNNEI. The CDR3 loop spans 12 amino acids. The CDR3 region is CASSSGTYKQYF. Written as DNA, the CDR3 is TGTGCCAGCAGTAGTGGGACCTACAAGCAGTACTTC.

This clonotype was detected ten times or more. The rearrangement uses TRBV5-6 and TRBJ2-7; 7 nucleotides line up with TRBD1. The CDR3 is made up of 14 amino acids. After removal of 0 bases from V and 4 bases from J, the junction contained 4 bases not matched to a gene. The germline gives CDR1 SGHDT, CDR2 YYEEEE. For the CDR3, the DNA is TGTGCCAGCAGCTTGGCGGGACAGACTTACGAGCAGTACTTC. Translation gives CASSLAGQTYEQYF.

This clonotype came up a few times. The chain is built from TRBV11-2 and TRBJ1-1; D not resolved. The CDR3 consists of 16 residues. Trimming cost V 3 bases and J 0 bases, with 14 bases left between them. Germline V gene data show CDR1 as SGHAT and CDR2 as FQNNGV. The CDR3 here is CASSFSTRNLNTEAFF. In DNA form, the CDR3 reads TGTGCCAGCAGCTTTTCTACACGTAATTTGAACACTGAAGCTTTCTTT.

V gene TRBV2 combines with J gene TRBJ2-5; 7 positions match TRBD1. The J segment lost 5 bases and the V segment lost 4 bases, leaving 13 bases of the junction unmatched. This CDR3 is built from 16 residues. CDR1 SNHLY and CDR2 FYNNEI come from the germline V gene. CDR3 coding DNA: TGTGCCAGCAGTGTACAGGGGCGACTATCCGGGGAGACCCAGTACTTC. This translates into CASSVQGRLSGETQYF.

The rearrangement uses TRBV4-2 and TRBJ2-2; D is undetermined. Per germline, CDR1 LGHNA and CDR2 YNFKEQ. The CDR3 contains 12 residues. The V end was cut by 0 bases, the J end by 7 bases, with 3 bases between. The CDR3 spells CASSQEVGELFF. The DNA for the CDR3 is TGTGCCAGCAGCCAAGAAGTCGGGGAGCTGTTTTTT.

This clonotype has only a few counts. The chain links TRBV6-1 to TRBJ2-5; D not resolved. The CDR3 sequence is 12 residues long. Germline V lookup: CDR1 MNHNS, CDR2 SASEGT. V gave up 7 bases and J gave up 2 bases, with 8 bases separating them. CDR3 sequence: CASIDLQETQYF. For the CDR3, the DNA is TGTGCCAGCATCGACTTACAAGAGACCCAGTACTTC.

This clonotype came up many times. The chain uses TRBV12-3 or TRBV12-4 and TRBJ2-5; D is ambiguous. With 3 bases removed from V and 4 bases from J, the gap between germline ends came to 6 bases. The CDR3 is 12 amino acids. The CDR3 sequence: CASSFSGETQYF. CDR3 in DNA: TGTGCCAGCAGTTTTAGTGGAGAGACCCAGTACTTC.

This clonotype showed up just a few times. A much larger clone lies a single base off, so this may be a read error. The rearrangement uses TRBV7-2 and TRBJ2-5; D may be TRBD1 (6 bases). The CDR3 runs to 12 residues. The germline V gene has CDR1 SGHTA and CDR2 FQGNSA. With 5 bases removed from V and 5 bases from J, the gap between germline ends came to 9 bases. CDR3 DNA: TGTGCCAGCAGCCCCCAGGGGGAGACCCAGTACTTC. It yields the protein CASSPQGETQYF.

Regarding this clonotype: A read error is possible here, since a much larger clone lies one base away. The rearrangement uses TRBV6-4 and TRBJ2-3; 7 positions agree with TRBD1. The germline V gene encodes CDR1 MRHNA and CDR2 SNTAGT. The V gene end was trimmed by 0 bases and the J gene end by 2 bases; junction bases not matched to a gene: 5. The CDR3 consists of 16 residues. The CDR3 loop is CASSDSGTATTDTQYF. CDR3 in DNA: TGTGCCAGCAGTGACTCGGGGACAGCTACCACAGATACGCAGTATTTT.

This chain uses TRBV29-1 with TRBJ2-1; no clear D gene. Germline V gene lookup returns CDR1 SQVTM and CDR2 ANQGSEA. This CDR3 comprises 12 residues. Trimming removed 4 bases at V and 9 bases at J, with 13 bases between. CDR3 in amino acids: CSVGTASSEQFF. CDR3 nucleotides: TGCAGCGTTGGTACGGCCTCCAGTGAGCAGTTCTTC.

The chain joins TRBV19 to TRBJ2-6, with 7 positions matching TRBD1. The CDR3 totals 16 residues. Germline-derived CDR1 and CDR2 are LNHDA and SQIVND (reference sequence). Trimming took 7 bases from V and 0 from J; bases not matched to a gene: 6. The CDR3 bases are TGTGCCAGTATGGACAGGCGGAGCTCTGGGGCCAACGTCCTGACTTTC. Translation gives CASMDRRSSGANVLTF.

The chain carries TRBV20-1 and TRBJ2-3; no definite D call. This CDR3 region has 17 residues. Germline V CDR1 and CDR2: DFQATT, SNEGSKA (reference sequence). V was shortened by 3 bases and J by 3 bases, with 22 bases between the two germline ends. CDR3 nucleotides: TGCAGTGCTAGTCCGTTGTTAACGGATAAAGTAACAGATACGCAGTATTTT. It yields the protein CSASPLLTDKVTDTQYF.

On this clonotype: A clone one base away is much larger, so this may be a read error. The chain uses TRBV6-1 and TRBJ2-2; either TRBD1 or TRBD2 may fit D (6 bases each). Germline V gene data show CDR1 as MNHNS and CDR2 as SASEGT. This CDR3 is built from 14 residues. Trimming took off 6 bases at V and 4 bases at J, with 12 bases between the two ends. The DNA of the CDR3 is TGTGCCAGCAGACAGGGACTGAGCACCGGGGAGCTGTTTTTT. The encoded protein is CASRQGLSTGELFF.

This clonotype showed up many times. The genes are TRBV15 and TRBJ1-4; D ambiguous. The CDR3 has 13 amino acids. Germline loops: CDR1 LNHNV, CDR2 YYDKDF (reference sequence). Trimming stripped 8 bases from V and 4 bases from J, with 11 bases between. In nucleotides, the CDR3 is TGTGCCACCGGTGGGGTGCTTAATGAAAAACTGTTTTTT. The encoded protein is CATGGVLNEKLFF.

This clonotype was found many times. J is TRBJ1-4 and V is TRBV13, with D perhaps matching TRBD1 (5 bases). V was pared by 2 bases and J by 5 bases, with 6 bases between. CDR1 is PRHDT and CDR2 is FYEKMQ in the germline V gene (reference sequence). The CDR3 loop spans 13 amino acids. The CDR3 coding sequence is TGTGCCAGCAGCTTATGGGGCAATGAAAAACTGTTTTTT. This gives the protein CASSLWGNEKLFF.

As regards this clonotype: It may be a read error: a sequence one base away is much more abundant. The chain combines TRBV5-6 with TRBJ1-4; D possibly corresponds to TRBD1 (5 bases). V was cut by 0 bases and J by 0 bases, with 12 bases left in between. CDR3 length: 17 residues. Per germline, CDR1 SGHDT and CDR2 YYEEEE. The CDR3 loop reads CASSLVSRGATNEKLFF. The CDR3 nucleotides are TGTGCCAGCAGCTTGGTTTCCCGAGGGGCAACTAATGAAAAACTGTTTTTT.

This clonotype has ten or more counts. The V gene is TRBV12-3 or TRBV12-4, the J gene TRBJ1-3; D is unresolved. The germline V and J ends were trimmed by 3 bases and 0 bases, with 9 bases remaining between them. This CDR3 contains 15 residues. The CDR3 coding sequence is TGTGCCAGCAGTTTCGAGTTGTCCTCTGGAAACACCATATATTTT. Amino acid sequence: CASSFELSSGNTIYF.